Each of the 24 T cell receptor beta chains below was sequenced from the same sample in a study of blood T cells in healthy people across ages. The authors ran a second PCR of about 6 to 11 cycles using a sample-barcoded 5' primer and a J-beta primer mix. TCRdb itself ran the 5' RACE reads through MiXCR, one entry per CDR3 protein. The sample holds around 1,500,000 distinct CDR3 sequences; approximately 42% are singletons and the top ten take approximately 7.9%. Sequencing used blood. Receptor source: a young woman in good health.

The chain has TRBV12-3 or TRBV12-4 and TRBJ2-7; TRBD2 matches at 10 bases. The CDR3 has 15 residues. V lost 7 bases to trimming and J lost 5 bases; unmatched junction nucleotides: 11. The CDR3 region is CASTLAGVGIHEQYF. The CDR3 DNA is TGTGCCAGCACCCTAGCGGGAGTCGGTATCCACGAGCAGTACTTC.

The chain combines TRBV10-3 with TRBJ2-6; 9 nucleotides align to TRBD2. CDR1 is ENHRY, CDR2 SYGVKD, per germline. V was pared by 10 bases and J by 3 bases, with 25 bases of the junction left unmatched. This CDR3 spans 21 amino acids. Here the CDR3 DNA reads TGTGCCACCACAAGGGTCCAACAACTCTTAGCGGGAGAAGGTGGGGCCAACGTCCTGACTTTC. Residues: CATTRVQQLLAGEGGANVLTF.

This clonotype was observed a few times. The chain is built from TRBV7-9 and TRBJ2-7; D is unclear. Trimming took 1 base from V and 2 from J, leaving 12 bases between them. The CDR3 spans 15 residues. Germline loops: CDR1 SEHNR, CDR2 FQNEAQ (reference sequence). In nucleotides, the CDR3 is TGTGCCAGCAGCTTAGGGTCAGTGGGGACCTACGAGCAGTACTTC. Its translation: CASSLGSVGTYEQYF.

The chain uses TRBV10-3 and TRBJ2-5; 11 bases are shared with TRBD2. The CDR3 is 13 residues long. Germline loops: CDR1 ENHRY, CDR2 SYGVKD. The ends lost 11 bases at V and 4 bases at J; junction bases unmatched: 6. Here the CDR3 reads CAATSGMSETQYF. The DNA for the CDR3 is TGTGCCGCGACTAGCGGGATGTCAGAGACCCAGTACTTC.

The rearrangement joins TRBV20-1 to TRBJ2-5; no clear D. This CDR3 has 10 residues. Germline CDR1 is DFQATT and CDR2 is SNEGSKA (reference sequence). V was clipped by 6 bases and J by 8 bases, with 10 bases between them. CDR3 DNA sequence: TGCAGTGCGCCACAAGGAACCCAGTACTTC. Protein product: CSAPQGTQYF.

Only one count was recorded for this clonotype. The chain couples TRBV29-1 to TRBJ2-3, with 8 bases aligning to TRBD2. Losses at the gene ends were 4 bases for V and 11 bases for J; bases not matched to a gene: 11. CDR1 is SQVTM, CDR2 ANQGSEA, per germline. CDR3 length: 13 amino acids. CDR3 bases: TGCAGCGTTGCCGGAGTAGCGGGAAATATGCAGTATTTT. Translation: CSVAGVAGNMQYF.

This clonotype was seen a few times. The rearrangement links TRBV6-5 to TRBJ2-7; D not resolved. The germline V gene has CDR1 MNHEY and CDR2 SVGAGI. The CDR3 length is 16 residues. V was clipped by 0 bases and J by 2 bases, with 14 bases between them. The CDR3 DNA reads TGTGCCAGCAGTTACTCGAACCCGGTGCTAACCTACGAGCAGTACTTC. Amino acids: CASSYSNPVLTYEQYF.

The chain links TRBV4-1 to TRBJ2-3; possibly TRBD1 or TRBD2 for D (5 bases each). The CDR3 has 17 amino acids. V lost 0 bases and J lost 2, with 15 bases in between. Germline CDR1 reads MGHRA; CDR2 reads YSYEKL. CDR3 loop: CASSQDFWGTPTDTQYF. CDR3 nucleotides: TGCGCCAGCAGCCAAGATTTTTGGGGGACCCCCACAGATACGCAGTATTTT.

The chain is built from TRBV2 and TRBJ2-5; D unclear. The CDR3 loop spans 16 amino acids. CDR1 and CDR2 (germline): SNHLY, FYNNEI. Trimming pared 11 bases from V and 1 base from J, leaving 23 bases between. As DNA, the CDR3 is TGTGCCTATACTCCTCGACATCCCAAACTCCAAGAGACCCAGTACTTC. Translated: CAYTPRHPKLQETQYF.

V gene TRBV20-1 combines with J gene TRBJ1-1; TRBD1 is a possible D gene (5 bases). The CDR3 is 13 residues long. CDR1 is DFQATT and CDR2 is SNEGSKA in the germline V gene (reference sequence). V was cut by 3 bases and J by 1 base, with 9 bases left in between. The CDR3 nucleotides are TGCAGTGCTAGTACGGGGACGAACACTGAAGCTTTCTTT. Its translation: CSASTGTNTEAFF.

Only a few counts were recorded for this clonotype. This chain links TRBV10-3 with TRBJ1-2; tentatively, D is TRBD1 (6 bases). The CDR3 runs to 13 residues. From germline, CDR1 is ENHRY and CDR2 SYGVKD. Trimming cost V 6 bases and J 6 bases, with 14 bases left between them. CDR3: CAIRPGQSDGYTF. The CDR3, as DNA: TGTGCCATCAGACCCGGACAGTCGGATGGCTACACCTTC.

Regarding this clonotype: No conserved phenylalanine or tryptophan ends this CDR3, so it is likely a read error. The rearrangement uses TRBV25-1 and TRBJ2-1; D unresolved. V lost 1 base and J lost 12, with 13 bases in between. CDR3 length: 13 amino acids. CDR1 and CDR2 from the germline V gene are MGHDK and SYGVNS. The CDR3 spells CASSESRPGRQFL. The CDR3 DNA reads TGTGCCAGCAGTGAATCTCGCCCGGGTCGGCAGTTCTTA.

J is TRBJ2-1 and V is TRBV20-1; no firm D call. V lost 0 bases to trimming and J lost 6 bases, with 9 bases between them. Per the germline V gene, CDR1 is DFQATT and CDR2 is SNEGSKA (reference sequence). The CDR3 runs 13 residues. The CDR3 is CSARDQLSNEQFF. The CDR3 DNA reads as TGCAGTGCTAGAGACCAACTCAGCAATGAGCAGTTCTTC.

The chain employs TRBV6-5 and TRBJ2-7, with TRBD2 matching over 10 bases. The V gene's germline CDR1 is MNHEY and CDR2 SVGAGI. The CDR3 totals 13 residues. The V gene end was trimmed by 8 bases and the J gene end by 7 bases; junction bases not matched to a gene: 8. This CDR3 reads CASLAGVGNEQYF. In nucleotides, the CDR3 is TGTGCCAGCCTAGCGGGAGTTGGCAATGAGCAGTACTTC.

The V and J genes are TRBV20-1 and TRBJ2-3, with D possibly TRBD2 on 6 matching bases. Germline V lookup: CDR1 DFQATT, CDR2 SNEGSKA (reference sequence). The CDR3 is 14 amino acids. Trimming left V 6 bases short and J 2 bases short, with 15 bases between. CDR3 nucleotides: TGCAGTGCGGGGCGGGGAGGACTCACAGATACGCAGTATTTT. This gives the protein CSAGRGGLTDTQYF.

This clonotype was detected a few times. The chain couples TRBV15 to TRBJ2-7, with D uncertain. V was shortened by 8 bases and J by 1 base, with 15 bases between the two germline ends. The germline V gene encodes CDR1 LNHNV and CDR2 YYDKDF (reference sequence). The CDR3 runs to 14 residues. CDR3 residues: CATRPDRMSYEQYF. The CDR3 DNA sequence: TGTGCCACCCGCCCCGATCGGATGTCCTACGAGCAGTACTTC.

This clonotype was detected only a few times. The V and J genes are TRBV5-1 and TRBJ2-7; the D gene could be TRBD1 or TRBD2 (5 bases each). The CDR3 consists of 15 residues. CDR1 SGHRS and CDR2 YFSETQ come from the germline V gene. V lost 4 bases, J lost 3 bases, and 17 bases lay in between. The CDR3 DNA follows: TGCGCCAGCAGCCCTACCCCCGGGACGCTCTACGAGCAGTACTTC. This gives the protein CASSPTPGTLYEQYF.

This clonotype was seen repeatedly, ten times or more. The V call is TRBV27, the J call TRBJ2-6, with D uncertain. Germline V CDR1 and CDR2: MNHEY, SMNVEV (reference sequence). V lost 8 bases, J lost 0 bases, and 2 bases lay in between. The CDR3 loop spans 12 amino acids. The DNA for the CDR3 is TGTGCCAGCCGCTCTGGGGCCAACGTCCTGACTTTC. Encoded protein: CASRSGANVLTF.

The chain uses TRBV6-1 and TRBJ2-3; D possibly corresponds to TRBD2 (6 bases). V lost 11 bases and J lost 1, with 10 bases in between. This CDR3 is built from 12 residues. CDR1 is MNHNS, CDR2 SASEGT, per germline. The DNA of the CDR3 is TGTGCCGTAGGAGGGGGCACAGATACGCAGTATTTT. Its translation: CAVGGGTDTQYF.

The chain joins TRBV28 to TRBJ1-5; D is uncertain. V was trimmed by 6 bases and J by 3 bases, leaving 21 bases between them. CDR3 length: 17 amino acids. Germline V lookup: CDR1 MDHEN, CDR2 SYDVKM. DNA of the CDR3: TGTGCCAGCAGCGCCCCTGACCGAATCTGGGACAATCAGCCCCAGCATTTT. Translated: CASSAPDRIWDNQPQHF.

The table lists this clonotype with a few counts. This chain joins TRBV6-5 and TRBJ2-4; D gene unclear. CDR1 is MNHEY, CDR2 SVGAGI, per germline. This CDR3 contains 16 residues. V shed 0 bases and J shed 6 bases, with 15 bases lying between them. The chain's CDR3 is CASSYSMGHRVNIQYF. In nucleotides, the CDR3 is TGTGCCAGCAGTTACTCGATGGGCCATCGGGTAAACATTCAGTACTTC.

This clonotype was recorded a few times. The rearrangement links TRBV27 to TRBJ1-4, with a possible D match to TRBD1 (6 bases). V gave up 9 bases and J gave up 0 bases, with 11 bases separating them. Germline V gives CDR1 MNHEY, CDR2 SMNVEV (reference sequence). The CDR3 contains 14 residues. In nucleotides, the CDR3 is TGTGCCAGAGCTCACAGGGCAACTAATGAAAAACTGTTTTTT. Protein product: CARAHRATNEKLFF.

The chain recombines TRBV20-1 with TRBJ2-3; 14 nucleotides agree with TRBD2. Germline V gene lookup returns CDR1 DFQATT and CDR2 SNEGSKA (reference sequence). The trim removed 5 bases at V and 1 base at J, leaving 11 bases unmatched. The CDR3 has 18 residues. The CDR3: CSADAGTSGRGGTDTQYF. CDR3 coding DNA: TGCAGTGCTGACGCCGGGACTAGCGGGAGAGGGGGCACAGATACGCAGTATTTT.

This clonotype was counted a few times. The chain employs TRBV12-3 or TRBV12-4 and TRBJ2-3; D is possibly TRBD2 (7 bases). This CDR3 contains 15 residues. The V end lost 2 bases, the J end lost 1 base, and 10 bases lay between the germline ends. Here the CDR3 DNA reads TGTGCCAGCAGTTTAATCGGGGGGCGCACAGATACGCAGTATTTT. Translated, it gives CASSLIGGRTDTQYF.